This TCR beta chain was recorded in a study of OX40 agonist ivuxolimab in advanced cancers. Turning to the study itself: Of the patients, three showed partial responses, one with hepatocellular carcinoma and two with cutaneous melanoma.

The CDR3 runs 15 residues. V dropped 3 bases and J dropped 5 bases, with 16 bases sitting between them. Looked up from germline, CDR1 is MDHEN and CDR2 is SYDVKM. The cohort excluded patients with autoimmune disease history or systemic immunosuppression. Sequencing used immunoSEQ multiplex PCR; TCRdb keeps in-frame clones, though not all of them. Of about 72,000 clones in the sample, about 90% were seen once. The V gene is TRBV28, the J gene TRBJ1-2, with TRBD1 as a possible D gene (5 bases). The sequencing here drew on CD4+ or CD8+ T cells sorted from blood, taken in a trial of the OX40 agonist ivuxolimab. The source of this sequence is an adult with an advanced solid tumor such as melanoma, head and neck, liver or kidney cancer. The CDR3 bases are TGTGCCAGCAGTTTCATGACTCGAGGGGATTATGGCTACACCTTC. This gives the protein CASSFMTRGDYGYTF.